The source of this TCR beta chain is a study of response to subunit inactivated influenza vaccine. Findings of the study overall: Every seasonal influenza vaccination brings in few new T cells, the authors suggested.

About this clonotype itself: Its target is not known.

The germline CDR1 and CDR2 sequences are SGHAT and FQNNGV. Trimming removed 3 bases from V and 5 bases from J, with 9 bases in between. The length of the CDR3 is 13 residues. One entry per CDR3 protein results from TCRdb running MiXCR on the RT-PCR reads. The sample contains about 800,000 distinct CDR3 sequences, about 20% of which appear only once. The source was PBMCs from blood, collected roughly 5 days after vaccination. This rearrangement joins TRBV11-2 to TRBJ2-3; no clear D gene. This receptor was obtained from a man aged 45-65 years who received an inactivated influenza vaccine. The CDR3 is CASSFTTEDTQYF. Here the CDR3 DNA reads TGTGCCAGCAGCTTTACTACGGAAGATACGCAGTATTTT.